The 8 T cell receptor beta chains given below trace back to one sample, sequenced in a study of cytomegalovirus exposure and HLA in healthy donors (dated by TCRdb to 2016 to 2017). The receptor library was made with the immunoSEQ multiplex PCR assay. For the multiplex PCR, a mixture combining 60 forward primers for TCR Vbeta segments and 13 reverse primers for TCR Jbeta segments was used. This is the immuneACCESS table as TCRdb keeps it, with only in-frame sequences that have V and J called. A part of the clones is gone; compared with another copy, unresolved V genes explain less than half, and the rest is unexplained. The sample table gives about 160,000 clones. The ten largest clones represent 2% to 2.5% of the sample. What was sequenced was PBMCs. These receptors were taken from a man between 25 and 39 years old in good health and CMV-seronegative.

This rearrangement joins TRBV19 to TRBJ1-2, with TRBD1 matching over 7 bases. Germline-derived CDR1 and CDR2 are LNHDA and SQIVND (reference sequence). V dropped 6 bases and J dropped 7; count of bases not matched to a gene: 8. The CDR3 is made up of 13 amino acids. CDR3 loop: CASRETGNSGYTF. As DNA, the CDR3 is TGTGCCAGTAGGGAGACAGGGAATTCTGGCTACACCTTC.

CDR3 nucleotides: TGTGCCAGCTTAGAACCCGGGACAGAGAACACCGGGGAGCTGTTTTTT. Amino acids: CASLEPGTENTGELFF. The chain joins TRBV27 to TRBJ2-2; 7 nucleotides match TRBD1. In germline, CDR1 is MNHEY, CDR2 SMNVEV (reference sequence). The CDR3 is made up of 16 amino acids. V gave up 8 bases and J gave up 1 base; unmatched junction bases: 10.

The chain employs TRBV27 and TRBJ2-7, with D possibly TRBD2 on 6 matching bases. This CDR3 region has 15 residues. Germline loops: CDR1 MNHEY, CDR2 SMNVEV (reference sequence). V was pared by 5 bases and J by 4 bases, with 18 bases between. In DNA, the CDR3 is TGTGCCAGCAGTCCCGGACTAACAAAGGGTTACGAGCAGTACTTC. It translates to CASSPGLTKGYEQYF.

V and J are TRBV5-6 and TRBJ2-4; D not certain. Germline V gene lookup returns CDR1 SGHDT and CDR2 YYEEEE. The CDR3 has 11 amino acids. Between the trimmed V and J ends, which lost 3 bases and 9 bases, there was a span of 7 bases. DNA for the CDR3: TGTGCCAGCAGCTCCTTAGCCATTCAGTACTTC. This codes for CASSSLAIQYF.

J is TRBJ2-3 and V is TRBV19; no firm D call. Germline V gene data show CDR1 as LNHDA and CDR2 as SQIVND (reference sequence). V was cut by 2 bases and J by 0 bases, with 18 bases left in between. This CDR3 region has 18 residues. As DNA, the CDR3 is TGTGCCAGTAGTATACAGGTGCTCCTCTACCCTAGCACAGATACGCAGTATTTT. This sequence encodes CASSIQVLLYPSTDTQYF.

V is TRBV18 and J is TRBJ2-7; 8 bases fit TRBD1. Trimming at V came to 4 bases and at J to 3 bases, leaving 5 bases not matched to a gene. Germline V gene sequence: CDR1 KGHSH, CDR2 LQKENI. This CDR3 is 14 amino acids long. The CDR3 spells CASSLTGQDYEQYF. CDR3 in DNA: TGTGCCAGCTCACTTACGGGACAGGACTACGAGCAGTACTTC. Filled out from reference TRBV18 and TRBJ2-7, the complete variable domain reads NAGVMQNPRHLVRRRGQEARLRCSPMKGHSHVYWYRQLPEEGLKFMVYLQKENIIDESGMPKERFSAEFPKEGPSILRIQQVVRGDSAAYFCASSLTGQDYEQYFGPGTRLTVT.

The CDR3 region has the DNA TGCGCCAGCGAGGACAGTTACTCCTACGAGCAGTACTTC. The encoded protein is CASEDSYSYEQYF. The J gene is TRBJ2-7, the V gene TRBV5-1; weak D call: TRBD1 (6 bases). This CDR3 has 13 residues. Germline assignment: CDR1 SGHRS and CDR2 YFSETQ. Trimming removed 7 bases from V and 0 bases from J, with 11 bases in between.

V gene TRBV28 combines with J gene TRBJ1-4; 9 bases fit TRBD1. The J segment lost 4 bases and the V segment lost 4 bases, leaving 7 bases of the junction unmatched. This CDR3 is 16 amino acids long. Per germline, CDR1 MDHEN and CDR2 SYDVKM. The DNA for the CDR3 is TGTGCCAGCAGTTCCCAGACAGGGGGGGATAATGAAAAACTGTTTTTT. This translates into CASSSQTGGDNEKLFF.